This TCR beta chain derives from a study of control samples from healthy donors and cancer patients. The CDR3 spans 16 residues. The V gene end was trimmed by 0 bases and the J gene end by 3 bases; junction bases not matched to a gene: 4. Germline CDR1 is MNHEY and CDR2 is SVGEGT. Only in-frame clones appear in the TCRdb table, and some are missing; sequencing was by immunoSEQ multiplex PCR. This table has 170,000 or so clones, around 92% appearing once. The specimen was blood. J is TRBJ2-1 and V is TRBV6-2 or TRBV6-3; 8 bases align to TRBD2. The TCR was taken from a woman between 40 and 50 years old in good health. CDR3 nucleotide sequence: TGTGCCAGCAGTTACTCAAGAACTAGCGGCTACAATGAGCAGTTCTTC. Protein product: CASSYSRTSGYNEQFF.